The rows below give T cell receptor beta chains drawn from one sample of a study of blood T cell repertoires in COVID-19. The protocol was immunoSEQ multiplex PCR, while the TCRdb copy is restricted to in-frame clones and leaves out a portion. This sample has under 200,000 clones, with 80% to 90% found just once. Sequencing was done on a sample of peripheral blood. These receptors originate from a man in his forties or fifties who had recovered from COVID-19. CDR3s include the opening cysteine and the closing phenylalanine or tryptophan. The D gene is left open where the match is weak. Clone size is shown for a subset of rows, as once, few, many or a class of expanded clone.

CDR3aa: CASSFAGGYEQYF; CDR3nt: TGTGCCAGCAGCTTCGCAGGGGGCTACGAGCAGTACTTC; v_gene: TRBV7-8; d_gene: TRBD1; len: 13; abundance: few; j_gene: TRBJ2-7
CDR3aa: CASSVTASYEQYF; CDR3nt: TGTGCCAGCAGCGTGACAGCCTCCTACGAGCAGTACTTC; v_gene: TRBV28; d_gene: -; len: 13; abundance: -; j_gene: TRBJ2-7
CDR3aa: CAWRTETQAFF; CDR3nt: TGTGCCTGGAGAACCGAAACACAAGCTTTCTTT; v_gene: TRBV30; d_gene: -; len: 11; abundance: -; j_gene: TRBJ1-1
CDR3aa: CASSPHSTPNRDNEQFF; CDR3nt: TGTGCCAGCAGCCCCCATTCCACCCCTAACCGGGACAATGAGCAGTTCTTC; v_gene: TRBV28; d_gene: -; len: 17; abundance: -; j_gene: TRBJ2-1
CDR3aa: CAISLKWEQNGYTF; CDR3nt: TGTGCCATCAGTCTTAAATGGGAGCAAAATGGCTACACCTTC; v_gene: TRBV10-3; d_gene: -; len: 14; abundance: few; j_gene: TRBJ1-2
CDR3aa: CSVEDIGARDGYTF; CDR3nt: TGCAGCGTTGAAGATATAGGGGCTCGGGATGGCTACACCTTC; v_gene: TRBV29-1; d_gene: -; len: 14; abundance: -; j_gene: TRBJ1-2
CDR3aa: CSVEGKPGLAGGRKFF; CDR3nt: TGCAGCGTCGAGGGGAAACCGGGACTAGCGGGAGGGAGAAAGTTCTTC; v_gene: TRBV29-1; d_gene: TRBD2; len: 16; abundance: -; j_gene: TRBJ2-1
CDR3aa: CASSTRREVDTQYF; CDR3nt: TGTGCCAGCAGCACAAGGAGGGAAGTAGATACGCAGTATTTT; v_gene: TRBV6-5; d_gene: -; len: 14; abundance: -; j_gene: TRBJ2-3
CDR3aa: CASSQQGWYEQYF; CDR3nt: TGTGCCAGCAGCCAACAGGGTTGGTACGAGCAGTACTTC; v_gene: TRBV5-6; d_gene: -; len: 13; abundance: -; j_gene: TRBJ2-7
CDR3aa: CASSQSVGSYEQYF; CDR3nt: TGTGCCAGCAGCCAATCCGTCGGTTCCTACGAGCAGTACTTC; v_gene: TRBV16; d_gene: -; len: 14; abundance: -; j_gene: TRBJ2-7
CDR3aa: CASRERGRAPYEQYF; CDR3nt: TGTGCCAGCAGGGAGCGCGGGAGGGCCCCCTACGAGCAGTACTTC; v_gene: TRBV11-2; d_gene: TRBD2; len: 15; abundance: -; j_gene: TRBJ2-7
CDR3aa: CASSVDSNYGYTF; CDR3nt: TGTGCCAGCAGTGTGGACAGTAACTATGGCTACACCTTC; v_gene: TRBV25-1; d_gene: -; len: 13; abundance: -; j_gene: TRBJ1-2
CDR3aa: CASSLDRGNEKLFF; CDR3nt: TGTGCCAGCAGCTTGGACAGGGGGAATGAAAAACTGTTTTTT; v_gene: TRBV7-2; d_gene: TRBD1; len: 14; abundance: -; j_gene: TRBJ1-4
CDR3aa: CASSISKNYGYTF; CDR3nt: TGTGCCAGTAGTATTTCTAAGAACTATGGCTACACCTTC; v_gene: TRBV19; d_gene: -; len: 13; abundance: -; j_gene: TRBJ1-2
CDR3aa: CASSLGRRTQETQYF; CDR3nt: TGTGCCAGCAGCCTAGGACGGAGGACCCAAGAGACCCAGTACTTC; v_gene: TRBV6-5; d_gene: -; len: 15; abundance: -; j_gene: TRBJ2-5
CDR3aa: CASSLGLAGGLEQYF; CDR3nt: TGTGCCAGCAGTTTAGGACTAGCGGGGGGGCTCGAGCAGTACTTC; v_gene: TRBV5-6; d_gene: TRBD2; len: 15; abundance: -; j_gene: TRBJ2-7
CDR3aa: CASSLTTGAETF; CDR3nt: TGTGCCAGCAGCTTGACCACCGGAGCGGAAACCTTC; v_gene: TRBV5-5; d_gene: -; len: 12; abundance: -; j_gene: TRBJ1-2
CDR3aa: CAISESRGNSPLHF; CDR3nt: TGTGCCATCAGTGAGTCCAGGGGAAATTCACCCCTCCACTTT; v_gene: TRBV10-3; d_gene: -; len: 14; abundance: -; j_gene: TRBJ1-6
CDR3aa: CAILTTGVETEAFF; CDR3nt: TGTGCCATCCTGACGACAGGGGTTGAAACTGAAGCTTTCTTT; v_gene: TRBV2; d_gene: TRBD1; len: 14; abundance: once; j_gene: TRBJ1-1
CDR3aa: CASSLTGTNYGYTF; CDR3nt: TGTGCCAGCAGCTTAACAGGGACCAACTATGGCTACACCTTC; v_gene: TRBV7-8; d_gene: -; len: 14; abundance: -; j_gene: TRBJ1-2